The 5 T cell receptor beta chains below come from one sample, sequenced in a study of blood T cell repertoires in COVID-19. The protocol was immunoSEQ multiplex PCR, while the TCRdb copy is restricted to in-frame clones and leaves out a portion. The table lists about 210,000 clones, under 90% of them singletons, with roughly 6.7% in the top ten. Input material: peripheral blood. These receptors were collected from a man aged 60 to 75 with acute or convalescent COVID-19.

The chain has TRBV7-2 and TRBJ2-1, with 14 bases fitting TRBD2. The CDR3 covers 15 residues. The V and J ends lost 1 base and 7 bases, in that order; junction bases with no gene match: 0. CDR1 is SGHTA, CDR2 FQGNSA, per germline. The CDR3 loop reads CASSLGTSGGNEQFF. CDR3 DNA sequence: TGTGCCAGCAGCTTAGGGACTAGCGGGGGGAATGAGCAGTTCTTC. The full variable domain, its missing parts supplied by reference TRBV7-2 and TRBJ2-1, is GAGVSQSPSNKVTEKGKDVELRCDPISGHTALYWYRQSLGQGLEFLIYFQGNSAPDKSGLPSDRFSAERTGGSVSTLTIQRTQQEDSAVYLCASSLGTSGGNEQFFGPGTRLTVL.

The J gene is TRBJ2-1, the V gene TRBV5-4; TRBD2 agrees at 9 bases. CDR3 length: 15 amino acids. Germline V gene sequence: CDR1 SGHNT, CDR2 YYREEE (reference sequence). The V and J ends lost 2 bases and 2 bases, in that order; junction bases with no gene match: 2. CDR3 in amino acids: CASSFSGGTYNEQFF. For the CDR3, the DNA is TGTGCCAGCAGCTTTAGCGGGGGAACCTACAATGAGCAGTTCTTC.

The chain couples TRBV13 to TRBJ2-5; TRBD1 aligns across 10 bases. Germline CDR1 PRHDT, CDR2 FYEKMQ (reference sequence). The CDR3 runs to 15 residues. V was pared by 8 bases and J by 6 bases, with 12 bases of the junction left unmatched. The CDR3 is CASAFRDRGRQTQYF. CDR3 nucleotides: TGTGCCAGCGCATTCCGAGACAGGGGGCGGCAGACCCAGTACTTC.

This chain uses TRBV18 with TRBJ2-5; no reliable D call. The CDR3 extends over 13 amino acids. Germline lookup yields CDR1 KGHSH and CDR2 LQKENI. V was clipped by 3 bases and J by 5 bases, with 10 bases between them. The CDR3 is CASSPEVQETQYF. The CDR3 region has the DNA TGTGCCAGCTCACCTGAGGTTCAGGAGACCCAGTACTTC.

The chain carries TRBV6-5 and TRBJ1-5, with D perhaps matching TRBD1 (5 bases). Between the trimmed V and J ends, which lost 6 bases and 2 bases, there was a span of 11 bases. This CDR3 has 14 amino acids. From germline, CDR1 is MNHEY and CDR2 SVGAGI. The CDR3 nucleotides read TGTGCCAGCAGCAGGGATAAAGGCAATCAGCCCCAGCATTTT. Protein sequence: CASSRDKGNQPQHF.